These 30 T cell receptor beta chains came from one sample sequenced in a study of PD-1 and CTLA-4 blockade in melanoma. Repertoires were generated with immunoSEQ multiplex PCR, while TCRdb's copy carries only in-frame clones and drops some. Of about 31,000 clones listed, 91% were seen once; the top ten hold over 6.5%. The input for sequencing was CD8+ T cells from peripheral blood, taken from a patient given anti-PD-1 treatment. Every receptor here comes from a human donor with melanoma.

This chain uses TRBV7-9 with TRBJ2-4, with D possibly being TRBD1 (6 bases). The V end was cut by 2 bases, the J end by 6 bases, with 14 bases between. Germline values: CDR1 SEHNR, CDR2 FQNEAQ (reference sequence). The CDR3 contains 15 residues. The CDR3 coding sequence is TGTGCCAGCAGCTTAACCGGGACATATGGAAACATTCAGTACTTC. This sequence encodes CASSLTGTYGNIQYF.

This clone has only one observation. The CDR3 here is CASSFASGRNEQFF. CDR3 in DNA: TGTGCCAGCAGCTTCGCTAGCGGGAGGAATGAGCAGTTCTTC. The chain carries TRBV7-9 and TRBJ2-1; TRBD2 matches 11 bases. With 3 bases clipped from V and 7 bases from J, the junction kept 2 bases outside the gene matches. CDR1 and CDR2 from the germline V gene are SEHNR and FQNEAQ (reference sequence). The CDR3 length is 14 residues.

The rearrangement joins TRBV24-1 to TRBJ2-2; TRBD1 aligns across 8 bases. This CDR3 spans 14 amino acids. Germline V gene lookup returns CDR1 KGHDR and CDR2 SFDVKD. V trimming: 4 bases; J trimming: 8 bases; junction bases outside the gene matches: 5. CDR3 loop: CATSEGQEAGELFF. In nucleotides, the CDR3 is TGTGCCACCAGTGAGGGACAGGAGGCGGGGGAGCTGTTTTTT.

This chain joins TRBV6-4 and TRBJ1-2, with D perhaps matching TRBD1 (6 bases). V lost 4 bases, J lost 5 bases, and 14 bases lay in between. This CDR3 is 14 amino acids long. Germline assignment: CDR1 MRHNA and CDR2 SNTAGT. The CDR3 DNA follows: TGTGCCAGCAGTGCCTTGGACAGCTCGTATGGCTACACCTTC. Amino acids: CASSALDSSYGYTF.

This chain uses TRBV15 with TRBJ1-2; D is undetermined. Per germline, CDR1 LNHNV and CDR2 YYDKDF (reference sequence). The V and J ends lost 0 bases and 3 bases respectively, with 11 bases between them. The CDR3 sequence is 15 residues long. The chain's CDR3 is CATSRDLSLDYGYTF. The CDR3 coding sequence is TGTGCCACCAGCAGAGACCTTTCTCTGGACTATGGCTACACCTTC. The entire variable domain, with the rest obtained from reference TRBV15 and TRBJ1-2, is as follows: DAMVIQNPRYQVTQFGKPVTLSCSQTLNHNVMYWYQQKSSQAPKLLFHYYDKDFNNEADTPDNFQSRRPNTSFCFLDIRSPGLGDTAMYLCATSRDLSLDYGYTFGSGTRLTVV.

The chain combines TRBV27 with TRBJ2-7; TRBD2 aligns across 11 bases. Germline values: CDR1 MNHEY, CDR2 SMNVEV (reference sequence). The CDR3 length is 14 residues. V shed 4 bases, J shed 3 bases, and the junction held 2 bases outside the gene matches. CDR3 residues: CASSYSGRDYEQYF. CDR3 in DNA: TGTGCCAGCAGTTATAGCGGGAGGGACTACGAGCAGTACTTC.

The chain is built from TRBV7-9 and TRBJ1-3; 10 bases fit TRBD1. CDR1 and CDR2 from the germline V gene are SEHNR and FQNEAQ (reference sequence). This CDR3 has 16 residues. V trimming: 5 bases; J trimming: 4 bases; junction bases outside the gene matches: 8. The CDR3 bases are TGTGCCAGCAGCCATAAGGGACAGGGGATCGGAAACACCATATATTTT. It specifies CASSHKGQGIGNTIYF.

The gene calls are TRBV13 and TRBJ1-2; a possible D gene is TRBD1 (5 bases). Trimming took 5 bases from V and 7 from J, leaving 11 bases between them. Germline loops: CDR1 PRHDT, CDR2 FYEKMQ (reference sequence). This CDR3 comprises 12 residues. The CDR3 reads CASSIGTGGYTF. In nucleotides, the CDR3 is TGTGCCAGCAGCATTGGGACGGGTGGCTACACCTTC.

This clone appeared once. Here the CDR3 reads CASSKGIGASKNIQYF. The CDR3 nucleotides are TGTGCCAGCAGCAAAGGAATTGGAGCATCCAAAAACATTCAGTACTTC. The chain has TRBV21-1 and TRBJ2-4; the table's D call, TRBD2, has no DNA check behind it. TRBV21-1 is annotated as a pseudogene. The CDR3 runs 16 residues.

This chain connects TRBV7-8 to TRBJ1-2; D ambiguous. The CDR3 runs to 13 residues. V lost 4 bases to trimming and J lost 1 base, with 7 bases between them. CDR1 SGHVS and CDR2 FQNEAQ come from the germline V gene. CDR3 coding DNA: TGTGCCAGCAGCTCTCAGGTTAACTATGGCTACACCTTC. Encoded protein: CASSSQVNYGYTF.

The J gene is TRBJ1-3, the V gene TRBV6-2 or TRBV6-3; D possibly corresponds to TRBD1 (6 bases). The V end lost 2 bases, the J end lost 0 bases, and 17 bases lay between the germline ends. The germline V gene encodes CDR1 MNHEY and CDR2 SVGEGT. CDR3 size: 18 residues. The CDR3 here is CASSYRGEGLNSGNTIYF. In nucleotides, the CDR3 is TGTGCCAGCAGTTACAGGGGGGAGGGATTAAACTCTGGAAACACCATATATTTT.

This rearrangement joins TRBV11-2 to TRBJ2-7, with D unclear. Trimming stripped 3 bases from V and 5 bases from J, with 8 bases between. Per germline, CDR1 SGHAT and CDR2 FQNNGV. CDR3 length equals 12 residues. CDR3 in DNA: TGTGCCAGCAGCTTTCTTTCCCACGAGCAGTACTTC. Translating it yields CASSFLSHEQYF.

This chain links TRBV24-1 with TRBJ1-1; the D gene is possibly TRBD1 (5 bases). Trimming shortened V by 7 bases and J by 2 bases, and 10 bases separated the two germline ends. Germline loops: CDR1 KGHDR, CDR2 SFDVKD. The CDR3 contains 13 residues. The CDR3 spells CATRAGNNTEAFF. DNA for the CDR3: TGTGCCACCAGAGCAGGGAATAACACTGAAGCTTTCTTT.

V and J are TRBV7-9 and TRBJ1-1, with D perhaps matching TRBD1 (6 bases). V lost 5 bases and J 2 bases, leaving 12 bases between the germline ends. Germline V CDR1 and CDR2: SEHNR, FQNEAQ (reference sequence). The CDR3 has 14 residues. The CDR3 is CASSARGENTEAFF. CDR3 in DNA: TGTGCCAGCAGCGCCAGGGGAGAAAACACTGAAGCTTTCTTT.

This chain connects TRBV30 to TRBJ2-7; D is unclear. This CDR3 is built from 12 residues. From germline, CDR1 is GTSNPN and CDR2 SVGIG (reference sequence). V was clipped by 3 bases and J by 6 bases, with 12 bases between them. CDR3 nucleotide sequence: TGTGCCTGGAGCGGCCCCTACGGCGAGCAGTACTTC. It encodes CAWSGPYGEQYF.

This clone occurred once. The chain has TRBV6-2 or TRBV6-3 and TRBJ2-2, with 8 bases that match TRBD1. The V gene end was trimmed by 2 bases and the J gene end by 8 bases; junction bases not matched to a gene: 4. The CDR3 is 14 residues long. Germline loops: CDR1 MNHEY, CDR2 SVGEGT. The CDR3 nucleotides read TGTGCCAGCAGTTACCCGGACAGGGTAGGGGAGCTGTTTTTT. The encoded protein is CASSYPDRVGELFF.

The chain is built from TRBV7-2 and TRBJ1-1; tentative D call: TRBD1 (6 bases). Germline assignment: CDR1 SGHTA and CDR2 FQGNSA. The CDR3 is 16 residues long. V was trimmed by 1 base and J by 1 base, leaving 13 bases between them. CDR3 in DNA: TGTGCCAGCAGCTTAGGGTGGGGGGCACAGAACACTGAAGCTTTCTTT. It encodes CASSLGWGAQNTEAFF.

The CDR3 sequence is CSATLRGEQYF. The CDR3, as DNA: TGCAGTGCCACTTTGCGGGGCGAGCAGTACTTC. The V and J genes are TRBV20-1 and TRBJ2-7; D possibly corresponds to TRBD2 (6 bases). The CDR3 runs to 11 residues. V was trimmed by 6 bases and J by 6 bases, leaving 12 bases between them. CDR1 and CDR2 (germline): DFQATT, SNEGSKA (reference sequence).

The V and J genes are TRBV6-1 and TRBJ2-7; D gene uncertain. The CDR3 extends over 13 amino acids. CDR1 is MNHNS, CDR2 SASEGT, per germline. The V end lost 1 base, the J end lost 2 bases, and 6 bases lay between the germline ends. This CDR3 reads CASSEVQTYEQYF. The CDR3, as DNA: TGTGCCAGCAGTGAAGTACAGACCTACGAGCAGTACTTC.

The chain combines TRBV9 with TRBJ2-1; 7 nucleotides line up with TRBD2. V lost 0 bases, J lost 6 bases, and 6 bases stayed unmatched. From germline, CDR1 is SGDLS and CDR2 YYNGEE. This CDR3 comprises 15 residues. In DNA form, the CDR3 reads TGTGCCAGCAGCGTAGGTGGGGGGGACCCCAATGAGCAGTTCTTC. Amino acid sequence: CASSVGGGDPNEQFF.

The sample holds one count of this clone. This sequence joins TRBV4-2 and TRBJ1-1; no firm D call. The CDR3 runs to 13 residues. Germline assignment: CDR1 LGHNA and CDR2 YNFKEQ. V dropped 4 bases and J dropped 0 bases, with 6 bases sitting between them. CDR3 amino acids: CASSPYLNTEAFF. The CDR3 DNA follows: TGTGCCAGCAGCCCGTATCTGAACACTGAAGCTTTCTTT.

V usage is TRBV4-1 and J usage is TRBJ2-2; D ambiguous. The CDR3 loop spans 16 amino acids. V shed 0 bases and J shed 7 bases, with 15 bases lying between them. Germline values: CDR1 MGHRA, CDR2 YSYEKL. The CDR3 coding sequence is TGCGCCAGCAGCCAAGAAGACCGAGGCCTTGGCGGGGAGCTGTTTTTT. Translated, it gives CASSQEDRGLGGELFF.

The gene calls are TRBV28 and TRBJ1-4, with 7 bases identical to TRBD1. V shed 6 bases, J shed 7 bases, and the junction held 8 bases outside the gene matches. The CDR3 loop spans 14 amino acids. Germline CDR1 MDHEN, CDR2 SYDVKM. CDR3 sequence reads: CASSETGWVEKLFF. CDR3 sequence (DNA): TGTGCCAGCAGCGAGACAGGGTGGGTTGAAAAACTGTTTTTT.

This clone appeared once. The chain couples TRBV13 to TRBJ1-1; D is undetermined. The CDR3 is made up of 12 amino acids. Germline values: CDR1 PRHDT, CDR2 FYEKMQ (reference sequence). Trimming stripped 1 base from V and 6 bases from J, with 6 bases between. CDR3 in DNA: TGTGCCAGCAGCTTAGTGGCAGCTGAAGCTTTCTTT. This translates into CASSLVAAEAFF. The full variable domain, rest sourced from reference TRBV13 and TRBJ1-1, is AAGVIQSPRHLIKEKRETATLKCYPIPRHDTVYWYQQGPGQDPQFLISFYEKMQSDKGSIPDRFSAQQFSDYHSELNMSSLELGDSALYFCASSLVAAEAFFGQGTRLTVV.

This sequence joins TRBV7-8 and TRBJ1-2; 10 nucleotides match TRBD1. Germline CDR1 and CDR2: SGHVS and FQNEAQ. The CDR3 totals 16 residues. V lost 5 bases, J lost 1 base, and 7 bases stayed unmatched. CDR3 loop: CASSGTGEEGNYGYTF. The CDR3 bases are TGTGCCAGCAGCGGGACAGGGGAGGAGGGTAACTATGGCTACACCTTC.

This chain links TRBV27 with TRBJ1-2; weak D call: TRBD1 (6 bases). This CDR3 region has 14 residues. The germline V and J ends were trimmed by 3 bases and 0 bases, with 8 bases remaining between them. Looked up from germline, CDR1 is MNHEY and CDR2 is SMNVEV (reference sequence). Here the CDR3 reads CASSLTGPNYGYTF. The CDR3 nucleotides read TGTGCCAGCAGTTTGACAGGACCTAACTATGGCTACACCTTC.

CDR3 region: CASSVAFTWIDNSPLHF. DNA of the CDR3: TGTGCCAGCAGCGTAGCTTTTACATGGATAGATAATTCACCCCTCCACTTT. V gene TRBV9 combines with J gene TRBJ1-6; D gene uncertain. CDR1 and CDR2 from the germline V gene are SGDLS and YYNGEE. Trimming removed 0 bases from V and 5 bases from J, with 15 bases in between. The CDR3 extends over 17 amino acids.

This chain links TRBV28 with TRBJ2-2; D unresolved. The CDR3 loop spans 14 amino acids. In germline, CDR1 is MDHEN, CDR2 SYDVKM. Trimming shortened V by 7 bases and J by 0 bases, and 9 bases separated the two germline ends. The CDR3 region is CASIRRANTGELFF. In nucleotides, the CDR3 is TGTGCCAGCATTCGAAGGGCGAACACCGGGGAGCTGTTTTTT.

This chain joins TRBV11-3 and TRBJ2-7; D is perhaps TRBD1 or TRBD2 (5 bases each). This CDR3 contains 14 residues. CDR1 and CDR2 from the germline V gene are SGHNT and YENEEA. V lost 5 bases and J 0 bases, leaving 11 bases between the germline ends. The CDR3 sequence is CASSPGGDSYEQYF. The CDR3 DNA reads as TGTGCCAGCAGCCCTGGGGGAGACTCCTACGAGCAGTACTTC.

The genes are TRBV19 and TRBJ2-7, with TRBD1 as a possible D gene (5 bases). Germline lookup yields CDR1 LNHDA and CDR2 SQIVND (reference sequence). V dropped 5 bases and J dropped 3 bases, with 8 bases sitting between them. CDR3 size: 12 residues. The CDR3, as DNA: TGTGCCAGTAGTGACGACAGCTACGAGCAGTACTTC. Its translation is CASSDDSYEQYF.